This entry lists 27 T cell receptor beta chains sequenced from one sample in a study of blood T cell repertoires in COVID-19. The data were produced by immunoSEQ multiplex PCR, yet TCRdb's version contains in-frame clones alone and is incomplete. The sample lists 250,000 to 350,000 clones; around 88% were seen once. Sequenced: peripheral blood. The receptors come from a man younger than 45 with acute or convalescent COVID-19.

For this clone: A junction boundary mismatches the germline segment, possibly from a read error. The chain links TRBV19 to TRBJ1-2, with 11 bases fitting TRBD1. Germline V gene sequence: CDR1 LNHDA, CDR2 SQIVND (reference sequence). This CDR3 has 14 residues. CDR3 residues: CASRIGQGANGYTF. CDR3 DNA: TGTGCCAGTAGGATAGGACAGGGGGCAAATGGCTACACCTTC.

This clone has just a few counts. This chain joins TRBV6-5 and TRBJ1-4; D unresolved. CDR1 is MNHEY and CDR2 is SVGAGI in the germline V gene. The CDR3 sequence is 12 residues long. V lost 6 bases and J 11 bases, leaving 13 bases between the germline ends. The CDR3 is CASRTAGRKLFF. The CDR3 DNA reads TGTGCCAGCAGGACCGCGGGCCGGAAACTGTTTTTT.

This clone occurred once. This chain joins TRBV5-1 and TRBJ2-1; 11 nucleotides line up with TRBD1. The J segment lost 6 bases and the V segment lost 3 bases, leaving 8 bases of the junction unmatched. Germline CDR1 and CDR2: SGHRS and YFSETQ. The CDR3 is 16 residues long. The CDR3 DNA reads TGCGCCAGCAGCTCTCAATGGACAGGGGGCGGCAATGAGCAGTTCTTC. Its translation: CASSSQWTGGGNEQFF.

The rearrangement joins TRBV25-1 to TRBJ2-5, with TRBD1 as a possible D gene (6 bases). The CDR3 extends over 15 amino acids. Germline CDR1 is MGHDK and CDR2 is SYGVNS. Trimming left V 1 base short and J 4 bases short, with 13 bases between. This CDR3 is CASSESGRGRETQYF. CDR3 coding DNA: TGTGCCAGCAGTGAATCCGGCAGGGGTAGAGAGACCCAGTACTTC.

The rearrangement joins TRBV18 to TRBJ2-5; TRBD1 is a possible D gene (6 bases). The CDR3 has 17 residues. The V gene lost 1 base and the J gene lost 1 base, with 16 bases spanning the gap. Germline V lookup: CDR1 KGHSH, CDR2 LQKENI. CDR3 in amino acids: CASSPRRQGLIQETQYF. The CDR3 DNA reads as TGTGCCAGCTCACCACGAAGGCAGGGGCTCATCCAAGAGACCCAGTACTTC.

The rearrangement joins TRBV5-4 to TRBJ2-3; TRBD1 is a possible D gene (6 bases). This CDR3 region has 14 residues. V was clipped by 6 bases and J by 4 bases, with 15 bases between them. Germline CDR1 SGHNT, CDR2 YYREEE (reference sequence). CDR3 in DNA: TGTGCCAGCACCAAGGGGACATTCGCAGATACGCAGTATTTT. This translates into CASTKGTFADTQYF.

This chain links TRBV30 with TRBJ1-6; D may be TRBD1 (5 bases). Germline assignment: CDR1 GTSNPN and CDR2 SVGIG (reference sequence). The CDR3 is made up of 20 amino acids. Trimming took 0 bases from V and 0 from J, leaving 21 bases between them. The CDR3 bases are TGTGCCTGGAGTGTACTCCCGGGACTCCTTTCCAGCTCCTATAATTCACCCCTCCACTTT. Protein product: CAWSVLPGLLSSSYNSPLHF.

The chain employs TRBV28 and TRBJ1-1, with no clear D. Germline V lookup: CDR1 MDHEN, CDR2 SYDVKM. The CDR3 covers 12 residues. V was trimmed by 6 bases and J by 11 bases, leaving 16 bases between them. Written as DNA, the CDR3 is TGTGCCAGCAGCTTAACGTCAGGTCAGGCTTTCTTT. Residues: CASSLTSGQAFF.

The chain recombines TRBV19 with TRBJ1-5; D might be TRBD1 (5 bases). In germline, CDR1 is LNHDA, CDR2 SQIVND (reference sequence). The CDR3 runs 16 residues. Trimming took off 6 bases at V and 5 bases at J, with 20 bases between the two ends. CDR3 DNA: TGTGCCAGTAGGGACACCATCTTCAAGGGCTATCAGCCCCAGCATTTT. This encodes CASRDTIFKGYQPQHF.

The count of this clone is one. This chain links TRBV7-6 with TRBJ1-3; 7 bases fit TRBD1. CDR3 length: 16 residues. The trim removed 5 bases at V and 0 bases at J, leaving 7 bases unmatched. Germline loops: CDR1 SGHVS, CDR2 FNYEAQ. For the CDR3, the DNA is TGTGCCAGCAGCGACAGGGCGGGTAACTCTGGAAACACCATATATTTT. Translated, it gives CASSDRAGNSGNTIYF.

The CDR3 DNA reads as TGTGCCAGCTCACCAACGACTCGGAGTGGCGTCCAGTACTTC. Amino acid sequence: CASSPTTRSGVQYF. The rearrangement links TRBV18 to TRBJ2-7, with D unclear. CDR1 KGHSH and CDR2 LQKENI come from the germline V gene. CDR3 size: 14 residues. Deletions cut 2 bases from V and 10 bases from J, with 18 bases between.

The chain uses TRBV28 and TRBJ2-1; D perhaps matches TRBD2 (5 bases). CDR1 and CDR2 from the germline V gene are MDHEN and SYDVKM. This CDR3 is built from 14 residues. V was cut by 5 bases and J by 7 bases, with 15 bases left in between. The CDR3: CASSRFGGRNEQFF. CDR3 coding DNA: TGTGCCAGCAGTAGGTTTGGCGGGCGGAATGAGCAGTTCTTC.

This clone was seen a few times. The rearrangement links TRBV28 to TRBJ1-5, with D maybe TRBD1 (5 bases). The CDR3 extends over 14 amino acids. V lost 7 bases, J lost 5 bases, and 15 bases lay in between. Per germline, CDR1 MDHEN and CDR2 SYDVKM. CDR3 nucleotides: TGTGCCAGCACCATCGGCGGGGGGTATCAGCCCCAGCATTTT. This gives the protein CASTIGGGYQPQHF.

This chain links TRBV2 with TRBJ1-4, with TRBD1 matching over 7 bases. V lost 7 bases, J lost 3 bases, and 5 bases stayed unmatched. The CDR3 consists of 14 residues. From germline, CDR1 is SNHLY and CDR2 FYNNEI. Here the CDR3 reads CASKAGTANEKLFF. CDR3 coding DNA: TGTGCCAGCAAGGCTGGGACAGCTAATGAAAAACTGTTTTTT.

This chain links TRBV7-6 with TRBJ2-5; TRBD1 is a possible D gene (5 bases). Trimming removed 5 bases at V and 4 bases at J, with 17 bases between. Germline V gene data show CDR1 as SGHVS and CDR2 as FNYEAQ. The CDR3 consists of 15 residues. Here the CDR3 reads CASSLNKGGAETQYF. CDR3 nucleotides: TGTGCCAGCAGCCTCAACAAGGGTGGGGCAGAGACCCAGTACTTC.

The V gene is TRBV3-1 (or the pseudogene TRBV3-2), the J gene TRBJ2-3, with D possibly TRBD2 on 7 matching bases. In germline, CDR1 is LGHDT, CDR2 YNNKEL (reference sequence). This CDR3 contains 16 residues. V was trimmed by 1 base and J by 2 bases, leaving 13 bases between them. CDR3 sequence (DNA): TGTGCCAGCAGCCAAGTAGGGGGGGCTTTCACAGATACGCAGTATTTT. Amino acid sequence: CASSQVGGAFTDTQYF.

V is TRBV3-1 (or the pseudogene TRBV3-2) and J is TRBJ1-2; the match to TRBD1 covers 10 bases. Germline values: CDR1 LGHDT, CDR2 YNNKEL (reference sequence). This CDR3 has 17 amino acids. With V trimmed by 1 base and J by 1 base, 6 bases remained unmatched. This CDR3 reads CASSQGVGQGINYGYTF. Here the CDR3 DNA reads TGTGCCAGCAGCCAAGGGGTGGGACAGGGGATTAACTATGGCTACACCTTC.

The chain combines TRBV5-1 with TRBJ1-6; a possible D gene is TRBD1 (6 bases). CDR1 SGHRS and CDR2 YFSETQ come from the germline V gene. CDR3 length: 15 amino acids. The V end was cut by 0 bases, the J end by 9 bases, with 13 bases between. The CDR3 DNA reads TGCGCCAGCAGCTTGGTGCCAGGGGAAGGTTCACCCCTCCACTTT. Its translation: CASSLVPGEGSPLHF.

The chain is built from TRBV12-3 or TRBV12-4 and TRBJ1-2; D is unresolved. This CDR3 has 12 residues. Trimming cost V 8 bases and J 5 bases, with 12 bases left between them. Here the CDR3 DNA reads TGTGCCAGCGTAGAGGGTGTTTATGGCTACACCTTC. The encoded protein is CASVEGVYGYTF.

This clone was counted between two and nine times. The chain links TRBV6-5 to TRBJ1-2; D remains unclear. The CDR3 length is 12 residues. Trimming stripped 5 bases from V and 4 bases from J, with 8 bases between. From germline, CDR1 is MNHEY and CDR2 SVGAGI. In DNA form, the CDR3 reads TGTGCCAGCAGTACAGATTTCTATGGCTACACCTTC. It translates to CASSTDFYGYTF.

The chain carries TRBV5-1 and TRBJ2-5, with 12 positions matching TRBD2. CDR1 and CDR2 from the germline V gene are SGHRS and YFSETQ. The junction had 6 bases not matched to a gene; V was cut back by 4 bases and J by 5 bases. The CDR3 length is 15 residues. CDR3 sequence (DNA): TGCGCCAGCAGCACCCGGACTAGCGGGGTTGAGACCCAGTACTTC. Translation gives CASSTRTSGVETQYF.

The V gene is TRBV24-1, the J gene TRBJ1-5; no firm D call. The germline CDR1 and CDR2 sequences are KGHDR and SFDVKD. The CDR3 length is 19 residues. V lost 0 bases, J lost 5 bases, and 22 bases lay in between. The CDR3: CATSDLKSPDRARDQPQHF. As DNA, the CDR3 is TGTGCCACCAGTGATTTGAAATCGCCAGACCGAGCTCGGGATCAGCCCCAGCATTTT.

The chain has TRBV18 and TRBJ1-1; 9 bases agree with TRBD1. Germline V CDR1 and CDR2: KGHSH, LQKENI. The CDR3 consists of 16 residues. The ends lost 4 bases at V and 1 base at J; junction bases unmatched: 7. CDR3 sequence reads: CASSQIQGAQNTEAFF. For the CDR3, the DNA is TGTGCCAGCTCACAAATACAGGGGGCCCAGAACACTGAAGCTTTCTTT.

The chain couples TRBV25-1 to TRBJ2-1, with 10 bases matching TRBD1. This CDR3 contains 15 residues. CDR1 is MGHDK, CDR2 SYGVNS, per germline. V dropped 3 bases and J dropped 7; count of bases not matched to a gene: 6. CDR3 nucleotides: TGTGCCAGCAGTGATAAGGGACAGGGGCTTAATGAGCAGTTCTTC. Encoded protein: CASSDKGQGLNEQFF. Full variable domain (missing parts from reference TRBV25-1 and TRBJ2-1): EADIYQTPRYLVIGTGKKITLECSQTMGHDKMYWYQQDPGMELHLIHYSYGVNSTEKGDLSSESTVSRIRTEHFPLTLESARPSHTSQYLCASSDKGQGLNEQFFGPGTRLTVL.

The chain combines TRBV9 with TRBJ1-2; unclear D gene. The germline V gene has CDR1 SGDLS and CDR2 YYNGEE. The CDR3 runs 14 residues. Trimming stripped 7 bases from V and 1 base from J, with 14 bases between. The CDR3 bases are TGTGCCAGCTCTCCTAGTGCCGATAACTATGGCTACACCTTC. Translation: CASSPSADNYGYTF.

The rearrangement joins TRBV2 to TRBJ2-7, with 10 bases aligning to TRBD1. Germline trimming cut 6 bases from V and 0 bases from J; bases unmatched to any gene: 5. The length of the CDR3 is 15 residues. The V gene's germline CDR1 is SNHLY and CDR2 FYNNEI. Here the CDR3 DNA reads TGTGCCAGCAGGGGGACAGGGGCGACCTCCTACGAGCAGTACTTC. Translating gives CASRGTGATSYEQYF.

The chain employs TRBV29-1 and TRBJ2-1; tentatively, D is TRBD2 (6 bases). CDR1 is SQVTM and CDR2 is ANQGSEA in the germline V gene. CDR3 length: 14 residues. Trimming took 5 bases from V and 2 from J, leaving 13 bases between them. CDR3 DNA: TGCAGCGTTCGGCGGGGACCGACCTACAATGAGCAGTTCTTC. Translating gives CSVRRGPTYNEQFF.